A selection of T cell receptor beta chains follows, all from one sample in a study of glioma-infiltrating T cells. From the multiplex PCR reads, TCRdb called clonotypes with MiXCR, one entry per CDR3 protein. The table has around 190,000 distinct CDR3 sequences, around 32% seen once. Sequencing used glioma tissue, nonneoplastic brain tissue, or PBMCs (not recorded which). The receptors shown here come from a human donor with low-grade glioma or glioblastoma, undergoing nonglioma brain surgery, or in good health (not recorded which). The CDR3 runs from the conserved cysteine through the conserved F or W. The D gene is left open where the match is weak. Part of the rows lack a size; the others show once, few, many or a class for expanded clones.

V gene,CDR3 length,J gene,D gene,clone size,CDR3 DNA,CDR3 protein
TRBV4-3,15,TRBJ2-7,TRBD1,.,TGCGCCAGCAGCCAGGACAGAGGGACAGCCTACGAGCAGTACTTC,CASSQDRGTAYEQYF
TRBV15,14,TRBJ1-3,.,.,TGTGCCACCAGAAGAGGGGAGACTGGAGACACCATATATTTT,CATRRGETGDTIYF
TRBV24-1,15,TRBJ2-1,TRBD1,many,TGTGCCACCAGTGTGGAAGGGGGCACCTACAATGAGCAGTTCTTC,CATSVEGGTYNEQFF
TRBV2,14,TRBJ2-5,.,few,TGTGCCAGCAGTGTGGACAGCACCCAAGAGACCCAGTACTTC,CASSVDSTQETQYF
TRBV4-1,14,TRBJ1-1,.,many,TGCGCCAGCCGCCCTCAGGGCCCGAACACTGAAGCTTTCTTT,CASRPQGPNTEAFF
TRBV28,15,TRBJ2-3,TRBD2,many,TGTGCCAGCAGTCCTAGCGGGGCCCCCCGTCATACGCAGTATTTT,CASSPSGAPRHTQYF
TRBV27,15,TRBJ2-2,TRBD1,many,TGTGCCAGCAGATGGACAGGCACGAACACCGGGGAGCTGTTTTTT,CASRWTGTNTGELFF
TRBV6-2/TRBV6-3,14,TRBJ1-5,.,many,TGTGCCAGCAGTACGTTAGGGCCTCTCTGGCCCCAGCATTTT,CASSTLGPLWPQHF
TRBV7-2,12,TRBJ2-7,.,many,TGTGCCAGCAGCTCGGGGTTCTACGAGCAGTACTTC,CASSSGFYEQYF
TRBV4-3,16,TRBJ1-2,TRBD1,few,TGCGCCAGCAGCCAAGCTCGGACAGGGTGGAACTATGGCTACACCTTC,CASSQARTGWNYGYTF
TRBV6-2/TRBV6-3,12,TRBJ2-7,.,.,TGTGTCAGCCAGGGGAGTTACTACGAGCAGTACTTC,CVSQGSYYEQYF
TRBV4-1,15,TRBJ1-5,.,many,TGCGCCAGCAGCCAAGATGCACAGACCTATCAGCCCCAGCATTTT,CASSQDAQTYQPQHF
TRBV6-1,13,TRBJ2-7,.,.,TGTGCCAGCAGTGACGGACTTACCTACGAGCAGTACTTC,CASSDGLTYEQYF
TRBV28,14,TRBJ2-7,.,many,TGTGCCAGCAGAGGTACGGACGGCTACTACGAGCAGTACTTC,CASRGTDGYYEQYF
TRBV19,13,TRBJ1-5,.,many,TGTGCCAGTAGGGCAGTCGACAATCAGCCCCAGCATTTT,CASRAVDNQPQHF
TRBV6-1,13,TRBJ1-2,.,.,TGTGCCAGCAGTGAAAGCCAGGGAGCTGGCTACAACTTC,CASSESQGAGYNF
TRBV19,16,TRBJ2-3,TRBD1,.,TGTGCCAGTAGTACCTTGGGACAGCTTGTCACAGATACGCAGTATTTT,CASSTLGQLVTDTQYF
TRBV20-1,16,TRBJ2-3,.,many,TGCAGTGCCATCCCGCCCAGCTGGGGTGGTGAAGGGACGCAGTATTTT,CSAIPPSWGGEGTQYF
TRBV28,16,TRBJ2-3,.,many,TGTGCCAGCAGTTATCCTGGACAGCGGGATACAGATACGCAGTATTTT,CASSYPGQRDTDTQYF
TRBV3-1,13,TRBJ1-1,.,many,TGTGCCAGCAGCCAAGAGGGGGGAACTGAAGCTTTCTTT,CASSQEGGTEAFF
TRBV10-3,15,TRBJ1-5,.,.,TGTGCCATCAGTGAGGGTCGAACAGCATATAAGCCCCGGCATTTT,CAISEGRTAYKPRHF
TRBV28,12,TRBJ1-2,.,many,TGTGCCAGCAGTCCCCCCATCTATGGCTACACCTTC,CASSPPIYGYTF
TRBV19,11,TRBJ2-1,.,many,TGTGCCAGTAGTTACCGAAATGAGCAGTTCTTC,CASSYRNEQFF
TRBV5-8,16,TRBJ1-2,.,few,TGTGCCAGCACCTCCAGAGCCGGACAGCGAAACTATGGCTACACCTTC,CASTSRAGQRNYGYTF
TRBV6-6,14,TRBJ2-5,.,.,TGTGCCAGCATTTCCCTCCTCCGCCAAGAGACCCAGTCCTTC,CASISLLRQETQSF
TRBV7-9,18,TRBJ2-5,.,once,TGTGCCAGCAGCTCACATCCTTTCACTAGCCTCCAACAAGAGACCCAGTACTTC,CASSSHPFTSLQQETQYF
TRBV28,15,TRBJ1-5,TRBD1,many,TGTGCCAGCAGTTTCCAGACAGGGAGGGCTCAGCCCCAGCATTTT,CASSFQTGRAQPQHF
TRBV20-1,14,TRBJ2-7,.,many,TGCAGTGCAAACCTAGTGGGGAAATTCTACGAGCAGTACTTC,CSANLVGKFYEQYF
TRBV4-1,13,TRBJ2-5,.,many,TGCGCCAGCAGCCAAGCACGGGCTGAGACCCAGTACTTC,CASSQARAETQYF
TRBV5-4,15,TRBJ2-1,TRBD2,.,TGTGCCAGCAGCGCTAGGACTAGCGGGAGCAATGAGCAGTTCTTC,CASSARTSGSNEQFF
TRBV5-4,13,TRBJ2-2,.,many,TGTGCCAGCAGCTTGGACTCGAACGGGGAGCTGTTTTTT,CASSLDSNGELFF
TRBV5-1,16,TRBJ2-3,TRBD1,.,TGCGCCAGCAGCGCCGGGGACAGGGAATGGACAGATACGCAGTATTTT,CASSAGDREWTDTQYF
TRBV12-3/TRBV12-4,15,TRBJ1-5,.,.,TGTGCCAGCAGATATGAGGGAGAGGGGAATCAGCCCCAGCATTTT,CASRYEGEGNQPQHF
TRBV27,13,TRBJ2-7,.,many,TGTGCCAGCAGCGGGACAAAAGACTACGAGCAGTACTTC,CASSGTKDYEQYF
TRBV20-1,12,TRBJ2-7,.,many,TGCAGTGCTAGAGGACAGATCTACGAGCAGTACTTC,CSARGQIYEQYF
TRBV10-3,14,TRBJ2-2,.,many,TGTGCCATCAGTGGATCAGGTGCGGCCGGGGAGCTGTTTTTT,CAISGSGAAGELFF
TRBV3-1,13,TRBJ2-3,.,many,TGTGCCAGCAGCCAAGGCGGGAAGGATACGCAGTATTTT,CASSQGGKDTQYF
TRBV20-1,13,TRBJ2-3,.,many,TGCAGTGCTGGTCGGACCACCACAGATACGCAGTATTTT,CSAGRTTTDTQYF
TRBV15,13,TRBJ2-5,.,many,TGTGCCACCAGCAATAGTTACTTAGAGACCCAGTACTTC,CATSNSYLETQYF
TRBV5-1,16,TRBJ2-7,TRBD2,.,TGCGCCAGCAGCTGGACTAGAGGGACCTACTCCTACGAGCAGTACTTC,CASSWTRGTYSYEQYF
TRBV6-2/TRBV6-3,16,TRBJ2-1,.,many,TGTGCCAGCAGTTACCCCTTCGAGGGCTCCTACAATGAGCAGTTCTTC,CASSYPFEGSYNEQFF
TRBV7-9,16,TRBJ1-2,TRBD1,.,TGTGCCAGCAGCCCAAAAAGGGACAGGATTAACTATGGCTACACCTTC,CASSPKRDRINYGYTF
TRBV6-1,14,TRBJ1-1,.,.,TGTGCCAGAGGGTTGGGGCAAATGAACACTGAAGCTTTCTTT,CARGLGQMNTEAFF
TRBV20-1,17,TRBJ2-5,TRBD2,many,TGCAGTGCTAGCTTGTGGATTACCGGGACTAGACAAGAGACCCAGTACTTC,CSASLWITGTRQETQYF
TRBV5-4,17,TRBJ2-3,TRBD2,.,TGTGCCAGCAGCTTGTTACTAGCGGGAGGGCCTACAGATACGCAGTATTTT,CASSLLLAGGPTDTQYF
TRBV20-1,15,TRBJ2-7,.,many,TGCAGTGCTAGGGCCAGGGAAGCTGGAGGATTCGGGCAGTACTTC,CSARAREAGGFGQYF
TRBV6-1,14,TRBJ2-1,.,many,TGTGCCAGCAGTTCTAGCGTCGAATACAATGAGCAGTTCTTC,CASSSSVEYNEQFF
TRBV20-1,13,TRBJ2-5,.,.,TGCAGTGCTAGAGTACCTGGAAGAGAGACCCAGCACTTC,CSARVPGRETQHF
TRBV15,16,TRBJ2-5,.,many,TGTGCCACCAGCAGTAAACGTACAGGGTTGGTAGAGACCCAGTACTTC,CATSSKRTGLVETQYF
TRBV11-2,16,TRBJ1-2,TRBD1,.,TGTGCCAGCAACTTAGAAGGGAGACAGGGTGTCGATGGCTACACCTTC,CASNLEGRQGVDGYTF
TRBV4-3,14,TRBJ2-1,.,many,TGCGCCAGCAGCCTAAACTCTGGGGGAGATGAGCAGTTCTTC,CASSLNSGGDEQFF
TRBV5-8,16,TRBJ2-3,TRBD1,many,TGTGCCAGCAGCCCTGGTCGCAGGGGGCTAGGGGATACGCAGTATTTT,CASSPGRRGLGDTQYF
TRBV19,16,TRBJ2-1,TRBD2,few,TGTGCCAGTAGAAAAACTAGCGGGAGCTCCTACAATGAGCAGTTCTTC,CASRKTSGSSYNEQFF
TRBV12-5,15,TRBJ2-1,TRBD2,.,TGTGCTAGTGGTTTGGGACTAGCGGGAGTAAATGAGCAGTTCTTC,CASGLGLAGVNEQFF
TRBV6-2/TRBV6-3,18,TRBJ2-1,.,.,TGTGCCAGAGGTTACTCGGGGGCTTTTGGGGGACTTTACAATGAGCAGTTCTTC,CARGYSGAFGGLYNEQFF